This record looks at one TCR beta chain sequence and its context. Its antigen is not known. This specimen comes from a study of Ad26.COV2.S vaccination and SARS-CoV-2 variants. Study at large: Donor was assigned to the Ad26.COV2.S arm of trial COV1001. Study conclusions and caveats: Total T cell responses may have been underestimated by the TCR breadth and depth analyses.

This CDR3 is built from 14 residues. From germline, CDR1 is MNHEY and CDR2 SVGAGI. V gave up 5 bases and J gave up 8 bases, with 16 bases separating them. Using immunoSEQ multiplex PCR, the repertoire was profiled, and TCRdb retains in-frame clones only, with some absent. The sample records some 390,000 clones, approximately 90% being singletons. The treatment denotes: roughly 19 received Ad26.COV2.S at low or high dose, single or two shots; roughly 5 received placebo; per-sample allocation not given. Following the first vaccine or placebo injection, samples were taken on day 63. This chain links TRBV6-5 with TRBJ2-1; D unresolved. The TCR comes from a person aged 18-60 years who received the Ad26.COV2.S COVID-19 vaccine or a placebo. Sequenced material: peripheral blood, taken in a trial of Ad26.COV2.S vaccine versus placebo. The CDR3 loop reads CASSTLHHFDEQFF. CDR3 bases: TGTGCCAGCAGTACCCTCCACCATTTCGATGAGCAGTTCTTC.